A selection of T cell receptor beta chains follows, all from one sample in a study of blood T cell repertoires in COVID-19. Clones were sequenced by immunoSEQ multiplex PCR, and TCRdb holds only the in-frame ones, with some missing. Among around 240,000 clones listed, around 83% were seen once. The specimen was peripheral blood. These receptors originate from a man in his forties with acute or convalescent COVID-19. CDR3s include the opening cysteine and the closing phenylalanine or tryptophan. D genes are given only for firm matches. Rows may omit the clone size; those that give it use once, few, many or a size class.

d_gene: NA; j_gene: TRBJ1-3; abundance: NA; v_gene: TRBV5-1; CDR3aa: CASSSGNSGNTIYF; CDR3nt: TGCGCCAGCAGTTCAGGCAATTCTGGAAACACCATATATTTT
d_gene: TRBD1; j_gene: TRBJ2-5; abundance: NA; v_gene: TRBV9; CDR3aa: CASSGQGAWETQYF; CDR3nt: TGTGCCAGCAGCGGCCAGGGGGCTTGGGAGACCCAGTACTTC
d_gene: NA; j_gene: TRBJ2-3; abundance: NA; v_gene: TRBV27; CDR3aa: CASSSTGYTDTQYF; CDR3nt: TGTGCCAGCAGTTCGACAGGCTACACAGATACGCAGTATTTT
d_gene: NA; j_gene: TRBJ1-2; abundance: NA; v_gene: TRBV10-3; CDR3aa: CAISDLDSTYGYTF; CDR3nt: TGTGCCATCAGTGACTTGGACAGTACCTATGGCTACACCTTC
d_gene: NA; j_gene: TRBJ1-1; abundance: NA; v_gene: TRBV28; CDR3aa: CASTKIGVNTEAFF; CDR3nt: TGTGCCAGCACCAAGATAGGGGTGAACACTGAAGCTTTCTTT
d_gene: TRBD1; j_gene: TRBJ1-4; abundance: NA; v_gene: TRBV5-6; CDR3aa: CASSLEGGVGREKLFF; CDR3nt: TGTGCCAGCAGCTTGGAAGGGGGCGTCGGCCGTGAAAAACTGTTTTTT
d_gene: TRBD1; j_gene: TRBJ1-3; abundance: NA; v_gene: TRBV28; CDR3aa: CASRQQGVDTIYF; CDR3nt: TGTGCCAGCAGACAACAGGGGGTGGACACCATATATTTT
d_gene: NA; j_gene: TRBJ1-2; abundance: NA; v_gene: TRBV3-1/TRBV3-2; CDR3aa: CASSQGAGGYTF; CDR3nt: TGTGCCAGCAGCCAGGGGGCGGGTGGCTACACCTTC
d_gene: NA; j_gene: TRBJ1-6; abundance: NA; v_gene: TRBV28; CDR3aa: CASVSSYNSPLHF; CDR3nt: TGTGCCAGCGTTAGCTCCTATAATTCACCCCTCCACTTT
d_gene: NA; j_gene: TRBJ1-1; abundance: NA; v_gene: TRBV7-6; CDR3aa: CASSPNRGDLNTEAFF; CDR3nt: TGTGCCAGCAGCCCAAACCGGGGGGACTTAAACACTGAAGCTTTCTTT
d_gene: TRBD2; j_gene: TRBJ2-3; abundance: NA; v_gene: TRBV7-9; CDR3aa: CASSPAGGGSSTDTQYF; CDR3nt: TGTGCCAGCAGCCCGGCCGGCGGGGGAAGTAGCACAGATACGCAGTATTTT
d_gene: TRBD1; j_gene: TRBJ1-5; abundance: NA; v_gene: TRBV6-5; CDR3aa: CASRDREGQPQHF; CDR3nt: TGTGCCAGCAGGGACAGGGAGGGTCAGCCCCAGCATTTT
d_gene: TRBD2; j_gene: TRBJ2-7; abundance: NA; v_gene: TRBV9; CDR3aa: CASSPTTSGGYEQYF; CDR3nt: TGTGCCAGCAGCCCAACGACTAGCGGGGGTTACGAGCAGTACTTC
d_gene: NA; j_gene: TRBJ1-5; abundance: few; v_gene: TRBV6-5; CDR3aa: CASSQQGRGNQPQHF; CDR3nt: TGTGCCAGCAGTCAACAGGGAAGGGGCAATCAGCCCCAGCATTTT
d_gene: TRBD1; j_gene: TRBJ1-3; abundance: NA; v_gene: TRBV2; CDR3aa: CASSGGTGAGNTIYF; CDR3nt: TGTGCCAGCAGTGGCGGGACAGGGGCTGGAAACACCATATATTTT
d_gene: NA; j_gene: TRBJ1-6; abundance: NA; v_gene: TRBV15; CDR3aa: CATSRDSVLARDNSPLHF; CDR3nt: TGTGCCACCAGCAGAGATTCGGTATTGGCCCGGGATAATTCACCCCTCCACTTT
d_gene: NA; j_gene: TRBJ2-4; abundance: NA; v_gene: TRBV5-1; CDR3aa: CASSLGGVGIQYF; CDR3nt: TGCGCCAGCAGCTTGGGCGGCGTAGGCATTCAGTACTTC
d_gene: NA; j_gene: TRBJ2-3; abundance: NA; v_gene: TRBV11-3; CDR3aa: CASSPGDTFSTDTQYF; CDR3nt: TGTGCCAGCAGCCCCGGGGACACCTTCAGCACAGATACGCAGTATTTT
d_gene: NA; j_gene: TRBJ1-5; abundance: NA; v_gene: TRBV7-9; CDR3aa: CASSLGTPNGQPQHF; CDR3nt: TGTGCCAGCAGCTTAGGGACTCCAAACGGGCAGCCCCAGCATTTT
d_gene: NA; j_gene: TRBJ2-2; abundance: NA; v_gene: TRBV5-4; CDR3aa: CASSFMQGRNTGELFF; CDR3nt: TGTGCCAGCAGCTTTATGCAGGGAAGGAACACCGGGGAGCTGTTTTTT